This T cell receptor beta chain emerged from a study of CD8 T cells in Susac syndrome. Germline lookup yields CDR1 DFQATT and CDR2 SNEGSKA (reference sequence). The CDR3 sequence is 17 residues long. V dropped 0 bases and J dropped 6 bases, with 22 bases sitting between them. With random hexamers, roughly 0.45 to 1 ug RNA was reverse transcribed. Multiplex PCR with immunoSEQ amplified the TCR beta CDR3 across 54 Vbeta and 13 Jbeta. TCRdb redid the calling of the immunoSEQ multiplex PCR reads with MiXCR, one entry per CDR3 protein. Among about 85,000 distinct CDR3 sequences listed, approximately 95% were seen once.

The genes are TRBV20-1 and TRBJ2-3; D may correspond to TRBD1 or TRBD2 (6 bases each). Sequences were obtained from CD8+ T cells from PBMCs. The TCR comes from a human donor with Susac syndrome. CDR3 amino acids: CSARDEGGVLVVDTQYF. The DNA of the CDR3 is TGCAGTGCTAGAGATGAGGGGGGCGTTCTAGTCGTTGATACGCAGTATTTT.